This T cell receptor (beta chain) appears in the sequencing data of a study of early T cells in non-severe SARS-CoV-2 infection. Overall study: Unpaired chains resulted from sequencing bulk RNA of unsorted whole blood.

V dropped 1 base and J dropped 1 base, with 10 bases sitting between them. This CDR3 region has 16 residues. CDR1 is MGHDK, CDR2 SYGVNS, per germline. Attachment of unique molecular identifiers to individual cDNA molecules was performed. TCRdb reprocessed the 5' RACE reads with MiXCR, giving one entry per CDR3 protein. The sample holds about 45,000 distinct CDR3 sequences, roughly 10% seen once. This clonotype has a count of ten or more. The antigen is unknown. Study-wide findings and caveats: Lookups in VDJdb leaned toward anti-spike CD8 responses and missed private and CD4 specificities.

This clonotype was obtained from an adult who was a healthcare worker with PCR-confirmed SARS-CoV-2 infection or an uninfected control (not recorded which). The material sequenced was whole blood. The V and J genes are TRBV25-1 and TRBJ2-2, with D possibly TRBD1 on 6 matching bases. As DNA, the CDR3 is TGTGCCAGCAGTGAATTGGGCAGGGGGAACACCGGGGAGCTGTTTTTT. Translated: CASSELGRGNTGELFF.